What follows are 5 T cell receptor beta chains derived from one specimen sequenced in a study of blood T cell repertoires in COVID-19. Clones were sequenced by immunoSEQ multiplex PCR, and TCRdb holds only the in-frame ones, with some missing. The profile shows around 250,000 clones, around 84% of them singletons. The material sequenced was peripheral blood. Every receptor here comes from a woman in her 70s with active or convalescent COVID-19.

The rearrangement links TRBV19 to TRBJ1-2, with 9 nucleotides matching TRBD1. The CDR3 is made up of 13 amino acids. Germline V gives CDR1 LNHDA, CDR2 SQIVND (reference sequence). The V and J ends lost 5 bases and 7 bases, in that order; junction bases with no gene match: 5. The CDR3 loop is CASSATGGSGYTF. CDR3 sequence (DNA): TGTGCCAGTAGTGCCACAGGGGGCTCTGGCTACACCTTC.

The CDR3 region has the DNA TGTGCCAGCAGCTTAGCCCGGGACATATCCTACAATGAGCAGTTCTTC. The encoded protein is CASSLARDISYNEQFF. The chain links TRBV7-2 to TRBJ2-1; weak D call: TRBD1 (6 bases). V was pared by 0 bases and J by 1 base, with 10 bases between. Germline loops: CDR1 SGHTA, CDR2 FQGNSA. The CDR3 runs to 16 residues.

This clone was picked up a small number of times. The chain carries TRBV7-2 and TRBJ1-6, with D possibly being TRBD1 (6 bases). Trimming left V 4 bases short and J 7 bases short, with 11 bases between. Germline CDR1 and CDR2: SGHTA and FQGNSA. There are 14 residues in the CDR3. The CDR3 spells CASSSTGLNSPLHF. The CDR3 nucleotides read TGTGCCAGCAGCTCGACAGGCCTAAATTCACCCCTCCACTTT.

V is TRBV6-5 and J is TRBJ1-1; D is possibly TRBD1 (6 bases). The CDR3 covers 15 residues. Looked up from germline, CDR1 is MNHEY and CDR2 is SVGAGI. V lost 6 bases and J 1 base, leaving 15 bases between the germline ends. CDR3 amino acids: CASRALTTGNTEAFF. In DNA, the CDR3 is TGTGCCAGCAGAGCCCTTACGACAGGGAACACTGAAGCTTTCTTT.

The gene calls are TRBV6-5 and TRBJ1-1; TRBD1 agrees at 7 bases. The V gene's germline CDR1 is MNHEY and CDR2 SVGAGI. The CDR3 is 14 residues long. Losses at the gene ends were 6 bases for V and 1 base for J; bases not matched to a gene: 5. CDR3 amino acids: CASRPGQPNTEAFF. In DNA form, the CDR3 reads TGTGCCAGCAGGCCGGGACAGCCGAACACTGAAGCTTTCTTT.